One and the same sample provided the 22 T cell receptor beta chains below, sequenced in a study of T cell changes during pregnancy in multiple sclerosis. This table comes from immunoSEQ multiplex PCR, and its TCRdb copy is limited to in-frame clones, with some not included. The top ten hold under 0.7% of the sample, which has more than 30,000 clones, 85% to 90% seen once. The source was CD4+ T cells from peripheral blood mononuclear cells, collected before pregnancy. These receptor sequences come from a female donor with multiple sclerosis, enrolled in a pregnancy study.

The J gene is TRBJ2-7, the V gene TRBV15, with 9 bases matching TRBD1. The trim removed 0 bases at V and 5 bases at J, leaving 11 bases unmatched. Germline V lookup: CDR1 LNHNV, CDR2 YYDKDF (reference sequence). The CDR3 totals 17 residues. The CDR3 protein is CATSRDGAGTGYHEQYF. DNA of the CDR3: TGTGCCACCAGCAGAGATGGTGCCGGGACAGGGTACCACGAGCAGTACTTC.

The chain couples TRBV4-1 to TRBJ1-6, with 9 bases lining up with TRBD1. Germline V gene data show CDR1 as MGHRA and CDR2 as YSYEKL. The J segment lost 10 bases and the V segment lost 7 bases, leaving 8 bases of the junction unmatched. This CDR3 is built from 14 residues. CDR3 protein: CASMGQGVGSPLHF. The CDR3, as DNA: TGCGCCAGCATGGGACAGGGTGTTGGCTCACCCCTCCACTTT.

This chain links TRBV28 with TRBJ2-2, with D possibly matching TRBD1 (5 bases). The CDR3 is 17 amino acids. Trimming shortened V by 5 bases and J by 5 bases, and 21 bases separated the two germline ends. Germline loops: CDR1 MDHEN, CDR2 SYDVKM. Here the CDR3 reads CASSPRPGQGWTGELFF. The CDR3 DNA reads as TGTGCCAGCAGTCCCCGTCCCGGTCAGGGTTGGACCGGGGAGCTGTTTTTT.

V is TRBV2 and J is TRBJ1-1, with D possibly being TRBD1 (5 bases). In germline, CDR1 is SNHLY, CDR2 FYNNEI. V was pared by 3 bases and J by 12 bases, with 11 bases between. This CDR3 is 11 amino acids long. In DNA form, the CDR3 reads TGTGCCAGCAGTGATGGCGGGGCAACTTTCTTT. Translated: CASSDGGATFF.

This rearrangement joins TRBV18 to TRBJ2-3, with D perhaps TRBD1 (5 bases). V shed 2 bases and J shed 4 bases, with 13 bases lying between them. Germline V gene lookup returns CDR1 KGHSH and CDR2 LQKENI. CDR3 length equals 15 residues. The CDR3 DNA reads as TGTGCCAGCTCACCAATTCGGCAGGGCGCAGATACGCAGTATTTT. The encoded protein is CASSPIRQGADTQYF.

This chain connects TRBV5-1 to TRBJ1-2; the D is unclear. The CDR3 consists of 15 residues. Germline V gene data show CDR1 as SGHRS and CDR2 as YFSETQ. Trimming cost V 0 bases and J 0 bases, with 9 bases left between them. CDR3 residues: CASSLVAEANYGYTF. In nucleotides, the CDR3 is TGCGCCAGCAGCTTGGTGGCGGAAGCTAACTATGGCTACACCTTC.

CDR3 in DNA: TGTGCCAGCTCACAACGACAGGGGGCGGACACTGAAGCTTTCTTT. It yields the protein CASSQRQGADTEAFF. The rearrangement links TRBV18 to TRBJ1-1; 10 nucleotides align to TRBD1. From germline, CDR1 is KGHSH and CDR2 LQKENI. Germline trimming cut 4 bases from V and 3 bases from J; bases unmatched to any gene: 5. This CDR3 spans 15 amino acids.

This sequence joins TRBV4-3 and TRBJ2-1; 7 bases are a match to TRBD1. This CDR3 is built from 15 residues. In germline, CDR1 is LGHNA, CDR2 YSLEER. With 0 bases clipped from V and 8 bases from J, the junction kept 7 bases outside the gene matches. In DNA, the CDR3 is TGCGCCAGCAGCCAAGAGAGGGGGCGCATGGATGAGCAGTTCTTC. Protein: CASSQERGRMDEQFF.

The rearrangement joins TRBV6-6 to TRBJ2-3; D uncertain. Germline CDR1 reads MNHNY; CDR2 reads SVGAGI (reference sequence). The CDR3 covers 16 residues. The ends were cut back, 2 bases at V and 3 bases at J, with 15 bases in the middle. CDR3 nucleotide sequence: TGTGCCAGCAGTTACCAAGAGGTTGTGGGTACAGATACGCAGTATTTT. It translates to CASSYQEVVGTDTQYF.

This clone was seen just once. This chain uses TRBV5-5 with TRBJ1-1; 11 nucleotides line up with TRBD1. The CDR3 is made up of 14 amino acids. V shed 6 bases and J 4 bases; nucleotides not matched to a gene: 5. Germline CDR1 and CDR2: SGHKS and YYEKEE (reference sequence). The CDR3: CASTDRGRGTEAFF. Here the CDR3 DNA reads TGTGCCAGCACGGACAGGGGGCGCGGCACTGAAGCTTTCTTT.

This chain joins TRBV4-3 and TRBJ1-2; D may be TRBD1 (5 bases). Trimming removed 3 bases from V and 8 bases from J, with 13 bases in between. Germline assignment: CDR1 LGHNA and CDR2 YSLEER. The CDR3 is 13 residues long. Here the CDR3 reads CASSQQGGNGYTF. Written as DNA, the CDR3 is TGCGCCAGCAGCCAGCAGGGAGGTAACGGCTACACCTTC.

J is TRBJ2-7 and V is TRBV2, with 8 bases identical to TRBD2. Per germline, CDR1 SNHLY and CDR2 FYNNEI. The V gene end was trimmed by 4 bases and the J gene end by 0 bases; junction bases not matched to a gene: 2. This CDR3 region has 14 residues. The CDR3 loop is CASSVSGGSYEQYF. DNA for the CDR3: TGTGCCAGCAGTGTAAGCGGGGGCTCCTACGAGCAGTACTTC.

This clone was seen a few times. V usage is TRBV7-2 and J usage is TRBJ1-5; the D gene is possibly TRBD1 (6 bases). CDR3 length: 13 residues. The V end was cut by 3 bases, the J end by 7 bases, with 10 bases between. Per germline, CDR1 SGHTA and CDR2 FQGNSA. CDR3 DNA: TGTGCCAGCAGCTTTAAGGGGGACCAGCCCCAGCATTTT. It codes for CASSFKGDQPQHF.

This sequence joins TRBV9 and TRBJ2-1; 7 bases are shared with TRBD1. J gave up 3 bases and V 3 bases, and 6 bases lay outside the gene matches. There are 15 residues in the CDR3. Looked up from germline, CDR1 is SGDLS and CDR2 is YYNGEE. In DNA, the CDR3 is TGTGCCAGCAGCGCGACAGGGTACCTCTACAATGAGCAGTTCTTC. Amino acids: CASSATGYLYNEQFF.

V gene TRBV19 combines with J gene TRBJ1-2, with D perhaps matching TRBD1 (6 bases). This CDR3 has 15 residues. Trimming removed 5 bases at V and 2 bases at J, with 15 bases between. CDR1 and CDR2 (germline): LNHDA, SQIVND (reference sequence). CDR3 DNA: TGTGCCAGTAGTGTGGACAGATGGGGGAACTATGGCTACACCTTC. It is translated as CASSVDRWGNYGYTF.

The V gene is TRBV11-3, the J gene TRBJ2-7, with TRBD1 matching over 7 bases. The CDR3 totals 13 residues. Germline assignment: CDR1 SGHNT and CDR2 YENEEA. The V segment lost 2 bases and the J segment 5 bases; nucleotides outside the gene matches: 3. CDR3 bases: TGTGCCAGCAGCTTAAACAGGGGCCACGAGCAGTACTTC. Translated, it gives CASSLNRGHEQYF.

The CDR3 nucleotides read TGTGCCAGCAGCCAAGAGGGGGCGGCGACTGGGGCCAACGTCCTGACTTTC. As protein: CASSQEGAATGANVLTF. The chain links TRBV4-2 to TRBJ2-6; TRBD1 might be the D (6 bases). The ends were cut back, 0 bases at V and 2 bases at J, with 11 bases in the middle. Germline CDR1 reads LGHNA; CDR2 reads YNFKEQ. The CDR3 runs to 17 residues.

The rearrangement joins TRBV4-1 to TRBJ1-6, with 8 bases matching TRBD1. Germline CDR1 and CDR2: MGHRA and YSYEKL. V trimming: 0 bases; J trimming: 6 bases; junction bases outside the gene matches: 7. The CDR3 loop spans 17 amino acids. The CDR3 is CASSQDGQGLSNSPLHF. For the CDR3, the DNA is TGCGCCAGCAGCCAAGACGGACAGGGACTAAGTAATTCACCCCTCCACTTT.

J is TRBJ2-3 and V is TRBV6-1, with D perhaps matching TRBD1 (6 bases). Per germline, CDR1 MNHNS and CDR2 SASEGT. Trimming cost V 6 bases and J 6 bases, with 13 bases left between them. The CDR3 totals 13 residues. The CDR3 region is CASSAGGPDTQYF. As DNA, the CDR3 is TGTGCCAGCAGCGCTGGGGGCCCGGATACGCAGTATTTT.

This sequence joins TRBV11-2 and TRBJ2-7; 8 bases map to TRBD2. V dropped 1 base and J dropped 0; count of bases not matched to a gene: 2. The length of the CDR3 is 15 residues. Germline CDR1 reads SGHAT; CDR2 reads FQNNGV. CDR3 coding DNA: TGTGCCAGCAGCTTAGGGGCGGGGGGCTCCTACGAGCAGTACTTC. It codes for CASSLGAGGSYEQYF.

This chain joins TRBV5-1 and TRBJ1-1; possibly TRBD1 for D (6 bases). Deletions cut 6 bases from V and 0 bases from J, with 9 bases between. Germline CDR1 is SGHRS and CDR2 is YFSETQ. This CDR3 comprises 13 residues. This CDR3 reads CASNAGVNTEAFF. For the CDR3, the DNA is TGCGCCAGCAATGCAGGGGTGAACACTGAAGCTTTCTTT.

For this clone: The junction differs from germline at one of its ends, possibly a read error. The CDR3 is CASSAYPGTGLKTEAFF. CDR3 nucleotides: TGTGCCAGCAGCGCGTACCCCGGGACAGGGCTGAAAACTGAAGCTTTCTTT. The chain uses TRBV9 and TRBJ1-1; 9 bases agree with TRBD1. The CDR3 sequence is 17 residues long. Germline V lookup: CDR1 SGDLS, CDR2 YYNGEE.